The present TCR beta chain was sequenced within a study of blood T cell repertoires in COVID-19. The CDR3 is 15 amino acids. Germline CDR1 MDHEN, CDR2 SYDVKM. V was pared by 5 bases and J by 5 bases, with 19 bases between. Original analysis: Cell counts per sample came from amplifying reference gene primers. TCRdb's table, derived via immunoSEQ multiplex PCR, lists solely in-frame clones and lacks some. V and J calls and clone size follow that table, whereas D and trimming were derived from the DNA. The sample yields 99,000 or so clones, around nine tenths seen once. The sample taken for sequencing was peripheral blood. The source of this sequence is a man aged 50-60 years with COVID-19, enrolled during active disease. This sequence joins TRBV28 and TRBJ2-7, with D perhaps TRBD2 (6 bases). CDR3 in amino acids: CASSQWGEGFDEQYF. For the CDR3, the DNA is TGTGCCAGCAGTCAGTGGGGGGAAGGGTTCGACGAGCAGTACTTC. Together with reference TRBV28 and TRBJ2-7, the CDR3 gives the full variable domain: DVKVTQSSRYLVKRTGEKVFLECVQDMDHENMFWYRQDPGLGLRLIYFSYDVKMKEKGDIPEGYSVSREKKERFSLILESASTNQTSMYLCASSQWGEGFDEQYFGPGTRLTVT.